The clone carrying this T cell receptor (beta chain) was recorded at least ten times. This CDR3 is built from 14 residues. The germline V and J ends were trimmed by 3 bases and 1 base, with 9 bases remaining between them. Germline values: CDR1 KGHSH, CDR2 LQKENI. TCRdb re-called the 5' RACE reads through MiXCR, storing one row per CDR3 protein. Of some 320,000 distinct CDR3 sequences listed, 8.7% are singletons. This sample is drawn from a study of T cells after yellow fever vaccination. The receptor was isolated from a man between 18 and 29 years old who received the YFV17D yellow fever vaccine. The chain has TRBV18 and TRBJ2-5; D remains unclear. The sample in question was CD4+ T cells sorted from PBMCs, obtained 5 days after the yellow fever booster vaccination. The CDR3 loop is CASSPRAGQETQYF. CDR3 bases: TGTGCCAGCTCACCCCGCGCAGGCCAAGAGACCCAGTACTTC.